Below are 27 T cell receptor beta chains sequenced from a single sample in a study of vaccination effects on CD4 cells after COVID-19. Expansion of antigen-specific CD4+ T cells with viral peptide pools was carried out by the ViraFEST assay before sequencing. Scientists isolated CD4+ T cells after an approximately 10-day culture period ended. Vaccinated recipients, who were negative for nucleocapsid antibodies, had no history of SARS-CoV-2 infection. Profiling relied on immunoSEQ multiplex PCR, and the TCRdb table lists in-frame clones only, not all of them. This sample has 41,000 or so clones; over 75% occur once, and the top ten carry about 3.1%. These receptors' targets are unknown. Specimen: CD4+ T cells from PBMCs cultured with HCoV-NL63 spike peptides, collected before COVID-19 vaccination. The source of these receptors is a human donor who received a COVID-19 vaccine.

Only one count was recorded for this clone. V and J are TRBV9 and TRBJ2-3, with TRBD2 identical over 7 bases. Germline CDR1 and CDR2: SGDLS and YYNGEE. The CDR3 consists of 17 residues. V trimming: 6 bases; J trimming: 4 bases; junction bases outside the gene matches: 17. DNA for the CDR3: TGTGCCAGCACCCCCTCTTTGGGGGGGGATCGGCCAGATACGCAGTATTTT. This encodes CASTPSLGGDRPDTQYF.

The CDR3 sequence: CASSVTSGGAFGKNIQYF. As DNA, the CDR3 is TGTGCCAGCAGCGTGACTAGCGGGGGGGCATTCGGCAAAAACATTCAGTACTTC. The genes are TRBV9 and TRBJ2-4; 14 bases are shared with TRBD2. CDR1 and CDR2 (germline): SGDLS, YYNGEE. CDR3 length: 18 amino acids. V lost 2 bases and J lost 3; bases outside the gene matches: 7.

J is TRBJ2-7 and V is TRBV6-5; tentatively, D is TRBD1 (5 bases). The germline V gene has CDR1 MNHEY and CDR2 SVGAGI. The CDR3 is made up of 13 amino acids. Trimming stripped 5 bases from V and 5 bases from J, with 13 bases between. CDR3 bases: TGTGCCAGCAGTCGGCGCAGGGTCCACGAGCAGTACGTC. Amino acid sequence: CASSRRRVHEQYV.

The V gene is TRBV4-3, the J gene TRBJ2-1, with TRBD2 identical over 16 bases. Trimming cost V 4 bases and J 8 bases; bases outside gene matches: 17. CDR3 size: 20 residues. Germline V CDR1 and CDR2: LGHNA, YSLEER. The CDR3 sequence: CASSRWETGTSGGAVDEQFF. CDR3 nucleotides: TGCGCCAGCAGCCGATGGGAAACCGGGACTAGCGGGGGGGCCGTTGATGAGCAGTTCTTC.

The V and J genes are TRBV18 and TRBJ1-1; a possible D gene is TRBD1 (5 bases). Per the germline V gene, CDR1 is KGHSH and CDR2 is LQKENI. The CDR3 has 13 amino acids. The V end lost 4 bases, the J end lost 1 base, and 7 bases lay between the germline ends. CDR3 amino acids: CASSLGGNTEAFF. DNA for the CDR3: TGTGCCAGCTCACTGGGGGGGAACACTGAAGCTTTCTTT.

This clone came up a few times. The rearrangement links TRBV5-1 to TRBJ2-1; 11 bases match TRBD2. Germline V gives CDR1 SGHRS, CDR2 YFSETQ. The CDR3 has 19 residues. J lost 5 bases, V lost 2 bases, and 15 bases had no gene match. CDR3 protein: CASSLHPRPSGGTNNEQFF. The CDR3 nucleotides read TGCGCCAGCAGCTTACACCCCAGACCTAGCGGGGGGACGAACAATGAGCAGTTCTTC.

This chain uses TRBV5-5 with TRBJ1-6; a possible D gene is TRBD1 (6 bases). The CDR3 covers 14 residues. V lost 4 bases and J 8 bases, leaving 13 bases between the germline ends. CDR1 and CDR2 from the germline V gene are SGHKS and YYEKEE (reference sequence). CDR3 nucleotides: TGTGCCAGCAGCGAGGGACACCCCGATTCACCCCTCCACTTT. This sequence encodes CASSEGHPDSPLHF.

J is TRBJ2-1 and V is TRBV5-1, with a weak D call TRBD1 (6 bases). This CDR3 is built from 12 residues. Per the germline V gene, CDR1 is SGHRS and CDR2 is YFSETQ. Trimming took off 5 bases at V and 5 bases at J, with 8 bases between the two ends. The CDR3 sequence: CASSPGDNEQFF. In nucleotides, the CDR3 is TGCGCCAGCAGTCCAGGGGACAATGAGCAGTTCTTC.

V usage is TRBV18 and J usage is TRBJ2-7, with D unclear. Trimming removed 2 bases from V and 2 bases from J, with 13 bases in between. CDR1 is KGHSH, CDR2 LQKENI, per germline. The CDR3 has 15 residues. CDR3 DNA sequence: TGTGCCAGCTCACCAGGCAGCCCCAGAGCCTACGAGCAGTACGTC. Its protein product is CASSPGSPRAYEQYV.

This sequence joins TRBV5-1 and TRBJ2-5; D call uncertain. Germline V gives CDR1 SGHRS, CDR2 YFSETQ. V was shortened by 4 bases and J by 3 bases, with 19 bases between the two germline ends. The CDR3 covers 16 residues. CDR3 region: CASSQNGWGWEETQYF. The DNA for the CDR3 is TGCGCCAGCAGCCAGAATGGGTGGGGTTGGGAAGAGACCCAGTACTTC.

The CDR3 sequence is CASSFTGYGYTF. Written as DNA, the CDR3 is TGCGCCAGCAGTTTCACGGGGTATGGCTACACCTTC. This chain uses TRBV10-2 with TRBJ1-2; D is undetermined. CDR1 is WSHSY, CDR2 SAAADI, per germline. CDR3 length: 12 amino acids. Trimming removed 5 bases from V and 5 bases from J, with 9 bases in between.

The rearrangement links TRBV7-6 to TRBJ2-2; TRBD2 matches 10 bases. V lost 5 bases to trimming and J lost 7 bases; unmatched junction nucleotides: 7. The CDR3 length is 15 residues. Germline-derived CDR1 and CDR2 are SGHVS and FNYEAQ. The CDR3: CASSPGPSGGGELFF. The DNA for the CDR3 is TGTGCCAGCAGCCCTGGCCCTAGCGGGGGCGGGGAGCTGTTTTTT. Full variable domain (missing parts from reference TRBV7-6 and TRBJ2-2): GAGVSQSPRYKVTKRGQDVALRCDPISGHVSLYWYRQALGQGPEFLTYFNYEAQQDKSGLPNDRFSAERPEGSISTLTIQRTEQRDSAMYRCASSPGPSGGGELFFGEGSRLTVL.

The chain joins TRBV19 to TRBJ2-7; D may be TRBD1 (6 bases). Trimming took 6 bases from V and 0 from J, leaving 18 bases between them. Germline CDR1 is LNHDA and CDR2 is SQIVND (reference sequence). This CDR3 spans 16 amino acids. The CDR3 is CASRTWTASISYEQYV. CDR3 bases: TGTGCCAGTAGGACCTGGACAGCTAGTATCTCCTACGAGCAGTACGTC.

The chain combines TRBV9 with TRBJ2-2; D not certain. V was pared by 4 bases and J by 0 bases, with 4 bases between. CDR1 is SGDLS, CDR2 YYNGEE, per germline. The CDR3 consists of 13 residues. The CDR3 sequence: CASSFANTGELFF. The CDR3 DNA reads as TGTGCCAGCAGCTTCGCGAACACCGGGGAGCTGTTTTTT.

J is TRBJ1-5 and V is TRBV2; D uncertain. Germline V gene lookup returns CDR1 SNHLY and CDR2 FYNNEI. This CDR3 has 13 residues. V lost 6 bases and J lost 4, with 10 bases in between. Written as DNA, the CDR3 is TGTGCCAGCAGAAGAATGGCGAATCAGCCCCAGCATTTT. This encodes CASRRMANQPQHF.

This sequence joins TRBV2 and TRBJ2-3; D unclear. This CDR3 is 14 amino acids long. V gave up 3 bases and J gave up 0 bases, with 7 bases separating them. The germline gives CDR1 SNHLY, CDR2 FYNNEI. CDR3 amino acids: CASSDRTSTDTQYF. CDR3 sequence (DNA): TGTGCCAGCAGTGACAGGACCAGCACAGATACGCAGTATTTT.

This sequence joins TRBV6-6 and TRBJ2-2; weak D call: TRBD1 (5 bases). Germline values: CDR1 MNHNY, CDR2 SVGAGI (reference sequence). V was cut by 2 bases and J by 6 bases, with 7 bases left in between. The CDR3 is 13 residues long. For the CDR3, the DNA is TGTGCCAGCAGTTACGGGGCGGCCGGGGAGCTGTTTTTT. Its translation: CASSYGAAGELFF.

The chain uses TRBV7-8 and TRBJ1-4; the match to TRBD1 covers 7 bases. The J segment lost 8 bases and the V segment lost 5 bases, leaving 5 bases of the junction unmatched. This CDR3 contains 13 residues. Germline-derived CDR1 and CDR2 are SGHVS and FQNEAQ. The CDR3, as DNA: TGTGCCAGCAGCCGGGGACAGACAGAAAAACTGTTTTTT. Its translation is CASSRGQTEKLFF.

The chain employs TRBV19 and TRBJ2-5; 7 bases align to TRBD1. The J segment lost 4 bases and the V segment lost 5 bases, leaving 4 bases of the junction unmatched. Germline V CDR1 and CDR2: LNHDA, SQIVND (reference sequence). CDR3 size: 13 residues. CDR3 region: CASSSSGGETQYF. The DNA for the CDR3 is TGTGCCAGTAGTTCCTCAGGGGGAGAGACCCAGTACTTC. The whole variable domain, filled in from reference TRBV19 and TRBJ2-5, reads DGGITQSPKYLFRKEGQNVTLSCEQNLNHDAMYWYRQDPGQGLRLIYYSQIVNDFQKGDIAEGYSVSREKKESFPLTVTSAQKNPTAFYLCASSSSGGETQYFGPGTRLLVL.

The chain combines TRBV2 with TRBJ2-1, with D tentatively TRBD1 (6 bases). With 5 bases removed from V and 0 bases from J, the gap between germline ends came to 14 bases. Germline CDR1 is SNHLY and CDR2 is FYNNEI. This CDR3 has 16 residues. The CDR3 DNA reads TGTGCCAGCAGTAAACAGGGTTTAAGCTCCTACAATGAGCAGTTCTTC. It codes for CASSKQGLSSYNEQFF.

The CDR3: CASSRDRRSNGYTF. The CDR3 nucleotides are TGTGCCAGCAGCCGGGACAGAAGATCCAATGGCTACACCTTC. This chain joins TRBV5-8 and TRBJ1-2, with TRBD1 matching 7 bases. V trimming: 4 bases; J trimming: 6 bases; junction bases outside the gene matches: 9. CDR1 is SGHTS, CDR2 YDEGEE, per germline. The CDR3 extends over 14 amino acids. Full variable domain (missing parts from reference TRBV5-8 and TRBJ1-2): EAGVTQSPTHLIKTRGQQATLRCSPISGHTSVYWYQQALGLGLQFLLWYDEGEERNRGNFPPRFSGRQFPNYSSELNVNALELEDSALYLCASSRDRRSNGYTFGSGTRLTVV.

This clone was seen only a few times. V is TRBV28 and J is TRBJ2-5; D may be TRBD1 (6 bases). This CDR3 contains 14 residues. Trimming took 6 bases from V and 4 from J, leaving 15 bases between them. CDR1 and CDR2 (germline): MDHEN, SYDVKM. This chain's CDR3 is CASSQQGSRETQYF. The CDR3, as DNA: TGTGCCAGCAGCCAACAGGGATCAAGAGAGACCCAGTACTTC.

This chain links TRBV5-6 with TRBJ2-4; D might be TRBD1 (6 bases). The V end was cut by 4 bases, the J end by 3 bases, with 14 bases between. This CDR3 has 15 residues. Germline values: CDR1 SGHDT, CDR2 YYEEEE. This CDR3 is CASSNRVDDKNIQYF. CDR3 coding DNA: TGTGCCAGCAGCAACAGGGTGGATGACAAAAACATTCAGTACTTC.

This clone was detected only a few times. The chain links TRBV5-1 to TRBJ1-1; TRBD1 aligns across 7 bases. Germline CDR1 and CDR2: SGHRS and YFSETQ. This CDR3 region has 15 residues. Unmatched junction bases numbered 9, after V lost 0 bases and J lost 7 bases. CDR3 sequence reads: CASSLAGGLTLEAFF. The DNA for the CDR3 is TGCGCCAGCAGCTTGGCAGGGGGTCTAACCCTTGAAGCTTTCTTT.

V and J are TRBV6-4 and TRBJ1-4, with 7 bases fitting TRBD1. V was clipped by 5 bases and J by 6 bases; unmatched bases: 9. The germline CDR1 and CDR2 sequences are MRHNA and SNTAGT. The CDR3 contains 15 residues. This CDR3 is CASSTTGQPYEKLFF. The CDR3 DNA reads TGTGCCAGCAGTACGACGGGACAGCCCTATGAAAAACTGTTTTTT.

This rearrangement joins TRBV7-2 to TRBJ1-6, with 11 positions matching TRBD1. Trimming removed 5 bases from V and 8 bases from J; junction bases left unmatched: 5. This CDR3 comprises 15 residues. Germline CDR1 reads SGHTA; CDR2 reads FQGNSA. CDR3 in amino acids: CASSLTGQGDSPLHF. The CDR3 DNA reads TGTGCCAGCAGCCTTACGGGACAGGGGGATTCACCCCTCCACTTT.

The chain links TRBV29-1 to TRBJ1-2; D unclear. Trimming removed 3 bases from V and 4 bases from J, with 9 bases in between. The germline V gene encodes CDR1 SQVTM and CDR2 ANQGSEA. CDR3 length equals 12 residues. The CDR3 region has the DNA TGCAGCGTTGAGTGGGGTTTCTATGGCTACACCTTC. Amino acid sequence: CSVEWGFYGYTF.